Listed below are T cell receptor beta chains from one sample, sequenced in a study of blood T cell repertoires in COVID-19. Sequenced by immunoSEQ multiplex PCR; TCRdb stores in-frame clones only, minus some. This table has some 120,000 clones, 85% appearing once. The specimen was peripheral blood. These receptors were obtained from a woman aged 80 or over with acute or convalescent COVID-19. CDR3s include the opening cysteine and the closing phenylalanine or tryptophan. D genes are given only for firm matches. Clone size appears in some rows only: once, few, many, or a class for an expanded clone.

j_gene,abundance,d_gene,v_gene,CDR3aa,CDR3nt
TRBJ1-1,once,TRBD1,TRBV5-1,CASRGTVMNTEAFF,TGCGCCAGCAGGGGGACAGTAATGAACACTGAAGCTTTCTTT
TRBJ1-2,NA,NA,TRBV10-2,CASSDGQLVDGYTF,TGCGCCAGCAGTGATGGGCAGTTAGTGGATGGCTACACCTTC
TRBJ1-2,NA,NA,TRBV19,CASSTNTGGDYGYTF,TGTGCCAGTAGTACGAACACGGGAGGGGACTATGGCTACACCTTC
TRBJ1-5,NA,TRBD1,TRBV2,CAGKQGASNQPQHF,TGTGCCGGGAAACAGGGGGCTAGCAATCAGCCCCAGCATTTT
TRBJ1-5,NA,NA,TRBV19,CASEDPTGSAQPQHF,TGTGCCAGCGAGGACCCGACAGGCAGCGCTCAGCCCCAGCATTTT
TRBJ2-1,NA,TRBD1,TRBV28,CASSTTGQGAGNEQFF,TGTGCCAGCAGTACCACCGGCCAGGGGGCAGGAAATGAGCAGTTCTTC
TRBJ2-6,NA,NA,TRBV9,CASSVVSRGSGANVLTF,TGTGCCAGCAGCGTAGTAAGCCGGGGGTCTGGGGCCAACGTCCTGACTTTC
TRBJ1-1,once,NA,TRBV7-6,CASSLGPGKNTEAFF,TGTGCCAGCAGCTTAGGTCCGGGAAAGAACACTGAAGCTTTCTTT
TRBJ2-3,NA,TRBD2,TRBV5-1,CATRTSPVPTDTQYF,TGCGCCACCCGGACTAGCCCCGTCCCCACAGATACGCAGTATTTT
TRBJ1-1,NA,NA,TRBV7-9,CASSFGQGPAFF,TGTGCCAGCAGCTTTGGCCAGGGTCCAGCTTTCTTT
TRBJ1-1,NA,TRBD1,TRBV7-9,CASSPGQGYTEAFF,TGTGCCAGCAGCCCGGGACAGGGGTACACTGAAGCTTTCTTT
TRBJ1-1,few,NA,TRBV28,CASDRREYTEAFF,TGTGCCAGCGACCGGAGAGAGTACACTGAAGCTTTCTTT
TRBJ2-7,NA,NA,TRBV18,CASSRRDYEQYF,TGTGCCAGCTCACGGAGGGACTACGAGCAGTACTTC
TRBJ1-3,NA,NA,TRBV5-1,CASSPGEEGNTIYF,TGCGCCAGCAGCCCCGGGGAAGAAGGAAACACCATATATTTT
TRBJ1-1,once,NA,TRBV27,CASSSLGGWVTEAFF,TGTGCCAGCAGTTCCTTGGGAGGGTGGGTAACTGAAGCTTTCTTT
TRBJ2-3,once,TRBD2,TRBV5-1,CASSSGTSGGGTQYF,TGCGCCAGCAGCTCCGGGACTAGCGGGGGTGGGACGCAGTATTTT
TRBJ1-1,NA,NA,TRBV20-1,CSASGLNRNTEAFF,TGCAGTGCCAGTGGACTAAACCGGAACACTGAAGCTTTCTTT
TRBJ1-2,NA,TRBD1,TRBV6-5,CASSFDRVNLNYGYTF,TGTGCCAGCAGTTTCGACAGGGTCAACCTAAACTATGGCTACACCTTC
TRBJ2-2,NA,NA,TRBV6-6,CASLGVANTGELFF,TGTGCCAGCTTGGGCGTAGCGAACACCGGGGAGCTGTTTTTT
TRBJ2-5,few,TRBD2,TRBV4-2,CASSQVWSAGGAETQYF,TGTGCCAGCAGCCAAGTCTGGTCAGCGGGGGGTGCGGAGACCCAGTACTTC
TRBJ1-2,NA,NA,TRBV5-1,CASSLGGKNGYTF,TGCGCCAGCAGCTTGGGAGGGAAGAATGGCTACACCTTC
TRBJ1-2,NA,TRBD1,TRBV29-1,CSAIAGTGSTNYGYTF,TGCAGCGCCATCGCAGGGACAGGGTCCACTAATTATGGCTACACCTTC
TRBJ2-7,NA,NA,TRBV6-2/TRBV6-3,CASSYQGIVSYEQYF,TGTGCCAGCAGTTACCAGGGGATCGTCTCCTACGAGCAGTACTTC
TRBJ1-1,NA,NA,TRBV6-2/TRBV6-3,CASSRTGTEAFF,TGTGCCAGCAGCAGGACTGGAACCGAAGCTTTCTTT
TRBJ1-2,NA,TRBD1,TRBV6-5,CASSLRTGSNYGYTF,TGTGCCAGCAGTTTAAGGACAGGGTCGAACTATGGCTACACCTTC
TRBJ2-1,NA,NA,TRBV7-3,CASSSLWGGATENEQFF,TGTGCCAGCAGCTCCCTTTGGGGGGGGGCTACCGAGAATGAGCAGTTCTTC
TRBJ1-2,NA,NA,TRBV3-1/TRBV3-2,CASSRTSDGYTF,TGTGCCAGCAGCCGTACGTCGGATGGCTACACCTTC
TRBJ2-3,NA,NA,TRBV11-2,CASSFSPPDTQYF,TGTGCCAGCAGCTTTTCTCCCCCGGATACGCAGTATTTT
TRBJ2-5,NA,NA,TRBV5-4,CASSLEGVQETQYF,TGTGCCAGCAGCTTGGAGGGAGTCCAAGAGACCCAGTACTTC
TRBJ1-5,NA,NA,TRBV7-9,CASSPTGGNQPQHF,TGTGCCAGCAGCCCTACAGGAGGCAATCAGCCCCAGCATTTT
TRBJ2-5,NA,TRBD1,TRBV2,CASNRDGDRTQYF,TGTGCCAGCAACCGGGACGGGGACAGGACCCAGTACTTC
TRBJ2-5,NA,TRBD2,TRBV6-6,CASSYSRLATETQYF,TGTGCCAGCAGTTACTCGAGACTAGCGACGGAGACCCAGTACTTC
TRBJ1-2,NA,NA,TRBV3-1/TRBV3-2,CASSQRPRGADGYTF,TGTGCCAGCAGCCAAAGACCCAGGGGCGCGGATGGCTACACCTTC
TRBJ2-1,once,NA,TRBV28,CASSLSTGIEFF,TGTGCCAGCAGTTTATCTACAGGGATCGAGTTCTTC
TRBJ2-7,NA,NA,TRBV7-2,CASSSYGGVRDSYEQYF,TGTGCCAGCAGCTCGTATGGTGGGGTGAGGGACTCCTACGAGCAGTACTTC
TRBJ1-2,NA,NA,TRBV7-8,CASSLSGGGFYGYTF,TGTGCCAGCAGCTTATCGGGCGGGGGTTTCTATGGCTACACCTTC
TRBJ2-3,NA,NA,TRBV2,CASEQGDTQYF,TGTGCCAGCGAGCAGGGGGATACGCAGTATTTT
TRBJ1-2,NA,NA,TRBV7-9,CASSLLREAYYGYTF,TGTGCCAGCAGCTTATTACGGGAGGCGTACTATGGCTACACCTTC
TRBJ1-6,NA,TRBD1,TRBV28,CASSLMTGGSIGALHF,TGTGCCAGCAGTCTGATGACAGGGGGCAGCATTGGGGCCCTCCACTTT
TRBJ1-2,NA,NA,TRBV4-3,CASSQDYPGAYGYTF,TGCGCCAGCAGCCAAGATTACCCAGGCGCCTATGGCTACACCTTC
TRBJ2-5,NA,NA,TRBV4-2,CASSQDNRLQETQYF,TGTGCCAGCAGCCAAGATAACAGACTACAAGAGACCCAGTACTTC
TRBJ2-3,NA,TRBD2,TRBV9,CASSGDRLASTDTQYF,TGTGCCAGCTCGGGGGATAGACTAGCGTCGACAGATACGCAGTATTTT
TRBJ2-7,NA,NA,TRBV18,CASSPPAIDEQYF,TGTGCCAGCTCACCACCAGCGATCGACGAGCAGTACTTC
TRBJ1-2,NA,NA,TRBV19,CASSGGVYGYTF,TGTGCCAGTAGTGGCGGGGTCTATGGCTACACCTTC
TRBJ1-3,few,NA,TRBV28,CASSLLGAGAGNTIYF,TGTGCCAGCAGTTTACTGGGGGCAGGAGCGGGAAACACCATATATTTT
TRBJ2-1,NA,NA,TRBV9,CASSVEPRQSYNEQFF,TGTGCCAGCAGCGTAGAGCCCCGACAGTCCTACAATGAGCAGTTCTTC
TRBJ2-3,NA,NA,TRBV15,CATSRDPTSTDTQYF,TGTGCCACCAGCAGAGATCCAACTAGCACAGATACGCAGTATTTT
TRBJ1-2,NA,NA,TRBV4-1,CASSQGGSYGYTF,TGCGCCAGCAGCCAAGGAGGGTCATATGGCTACACCTTC
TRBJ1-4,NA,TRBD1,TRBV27,CASSLEGQGGEKLFF,TGTGCCAGCAGTTTAGAGGGACAGGGGGGTGAAAAACTGTTTTTT
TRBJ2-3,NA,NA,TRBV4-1,CASSQDRYLRGTDTQYF,TGCGCCAGCAGCCAAGATCGATATCTCAGGGGCACAGATACGCAGTATTTT
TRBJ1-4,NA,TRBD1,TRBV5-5,CASSYQPGQTWEKLFF,TGTGCCAGCAGCTATCAACCGGGACAGACTTGGGAAAAACTGTTTTTT
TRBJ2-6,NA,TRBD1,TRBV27,CASSNRGLGANVLTF,TGTGCCAGCAGTAACAGGGGGCTTGGGGCCAACGTCCTGACTTTC
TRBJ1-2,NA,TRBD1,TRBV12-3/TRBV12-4,CASSPYRGYGYTF,TGTGCCAGCAGTCCCTACAGGGGCTATGGCTACACCTTC
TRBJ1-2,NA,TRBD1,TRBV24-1,CATSDPGQGNYGYTF,TGTGCCACCAGTGATCCTGGACAGGGCAACTATGGCTACACCTTC
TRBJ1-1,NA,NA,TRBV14,CASSQVGRVDSPFF,TGTGCCAGCAGCCAAGTTGGCAGGGTGGATAGTCCTTTCTTT
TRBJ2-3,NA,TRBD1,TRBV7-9,CAAGGRTGMSTDTQYF,TGTGCCGCGGGCGGTCGGACAGGGATGAGCACAGATACGCAGTATTTT
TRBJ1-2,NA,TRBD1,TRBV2,CASKRDRDRGLGYTF,TGTGCCAGCAAACGAGACCGGGACAGGGGGCTCGGCTACACCTTC
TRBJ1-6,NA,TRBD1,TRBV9,CASSATTGISPLHF,TGTGCCAGCAGCGCCACGACAGGGATTTCACCCCTCCACTTT
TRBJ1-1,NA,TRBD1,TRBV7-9,CASSFTGVTTEAFF,TGTGCCAGCAGCTTCACAGGGGTGACCACTGAAGCTTTCTTT
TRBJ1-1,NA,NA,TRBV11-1,CASSLSVMNTEAFF,TGTGCCAGCAGCTTAAGCGTCATGAACACTGAAGCTTTCTTT